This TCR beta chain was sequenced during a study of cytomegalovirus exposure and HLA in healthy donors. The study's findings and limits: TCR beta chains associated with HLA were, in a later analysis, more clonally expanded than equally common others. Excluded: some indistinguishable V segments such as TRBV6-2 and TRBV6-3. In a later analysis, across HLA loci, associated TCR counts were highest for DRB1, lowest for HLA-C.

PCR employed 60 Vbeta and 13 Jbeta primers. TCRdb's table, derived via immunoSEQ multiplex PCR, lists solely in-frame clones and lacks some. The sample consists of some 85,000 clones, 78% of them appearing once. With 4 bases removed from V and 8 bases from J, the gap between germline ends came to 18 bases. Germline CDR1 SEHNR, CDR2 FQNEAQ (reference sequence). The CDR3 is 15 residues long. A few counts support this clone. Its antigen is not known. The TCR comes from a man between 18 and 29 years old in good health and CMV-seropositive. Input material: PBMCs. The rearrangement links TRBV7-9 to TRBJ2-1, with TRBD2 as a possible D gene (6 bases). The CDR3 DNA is TGTGCCAGCAGCTCCCTGGGGGGTCAAAATGATGAGCAGTTCTTC. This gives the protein CASSSLGGQNDEQFF.